A selection of T cell receptor beta chains follows, all from one sample in a study of post-analysis software for immune sequencing data. From the PCR reads, TCRdb called clonotypes with MiXCR, one entry per CDR3 protein. The sample includes fewer than 850,000 distinct CDR3 sequences, roughly 27% of them seen just once. Sequencing was performed on blood. The receptors were sampled from a girl aged 5-17 years with multiple sclerosis. Both conserved end residues are trimmed from each CDR3. Clone size is not always given. Where it is, it says once, few, many or a class for expanded clones.

length	V	J	size	CDR3
14	TRBV6-5	TRBJ1-2	NA	ASSSYDLVTAYGYT
12	TRBV28	TRBJ2-3	few	ASSRTGRADTQY
13	TRBV5-5	TRBJ2-1	NA	ASTTAGTGGNEQF
13	TRBV3-1	TRBJ2-3	few	ASSQVRGKGDTQY
9	TRBV20-1	TRBJ1-1	few	TAGAGTEAF
13	TRBV27	TRBJ2-3	few	ASSSRGGRTDTQY
12	TRBV25-1	TRBJ2-7	few	ASSESGRTYEQY
12	TRBV20-1	TRBJ2-7	few	SAGGGTGAYEQY
13	TRBV20-1	TRBJ2-1	once	SARAQDRGYNEQL
12	TRBV20-1	TRBJ2-7	NA	SARPSGSSYEQY
13	TRBV29-1	TRBJ2-6	NA	SVEIWAGGANVLT
12	TRBV5-1	TRBJ2-3	few	ASMGGPGADTQY
14	TRBV20-1	TRBJ2-7	few	SATGTGLYSSYEQY
12	TRBV6-1	TRBJ2-7	once	ASSEWDRYYEQY
12	TRBV7-2	TRBJ2-4	NA	ASSFGLAGDIQY
15	TRBV4-3	TRBJ2-1	NA	ASSQDFASGRAEGQF
14	TRBV7-2	TRBJ2-1	NA	ASNKGGGGAYNEQF
11	TRBV2	TRBJ2-3	few	ASMGRSTDTQY
12	TRBV12-3/TRBV12-4	TRBJ2-1	few	ASSQGLPDNEQF
14	TRBV5-1	TRBJ2-7	NA	ASSPRQEGYVGGQY
10	TRBV5-1	TRBJ2-7	few	ASSFGVGEQY
14	TRBV7-2	TRBJ2-3	NA	AGSMIAGPSTDTQY
12	TRBV5-1	TRBJ1-4	once	ASSPWAWGEKLF
12	TRBV7-2	TRBJ2-4	NA	ASSYDPRGSIQY
12	TRBV27	TRBJ1-5	NA	TSSLNRGLQPQH
10	TRBV7-2	TRBJ1-5	NA	ASSLTMGPQH
10	TRBV20-1	TRBJ2-7	NA	SASSARYEQY
12	TRBV6-2/TRBV6-3	TRBJ2-7	few	ASWERGLLGEQY
11	TRBV18	TRBJ2-5	NA	ASSYGTAETQY
10	TRBV12-3/TRBV12-4	TRBJ2-1	NA	ASSLPRGGQF
12	TRBV7-2	TRBJ1-2	NA	ASSLQGADDGYT
11	TRBV10-3	TRBJ1-6	NA	AIRVQGDSPLH
15	TRBV7-2	TRBJ2-1	few	ASIRSRGGGPLGEQF
12	TRBV12-3/TRBV12-4	TRBJ1-1	NA	ASRGVSGNTEAF
14	TRBV14	TRBJ2-1	NA	ASSQVGGRSYNEQF
12	TRBV7-9	TRBJ1-5	many	ASSGGVDNQPQH
13	TRBV14	TRBJ2-7	NA	ASSQGAGFRYEQY
10	TRBV10-3	TRBJ2-5	many	AISEGQETQY
12	TRBV12-3/TRBV12-4	TRBJ1-2	few	ASTSTGGGNGYT
10	TRBV29-1	TRBJ2-1	many	SGRNSRGEQF
15	TRBV9	TRBJ2-7	NA	ASSPRALAGAGHEQY
15	TRBV24-1	TRBJ2-1	few	ATSDPIPSGGANEQF
11	TRBV6-5	TRBJ1-1	few	ASSGYKDTEAF
11	TRBV20-1	TRBJ2-1	NA	SARIAAYNEQF
11	TRBV20-1	TRBJ2-5	few	SAPPGLAETQY
12	TRBV7-2	TRBJ1-2	few	ASSSSQGAGGYT
14	TRBV7-2	TRBJ2-7	NA	ASSLGTSLRSNEQY
13	TRBV4-1	TRBJ1-5	NA	ASSQALSVDQPQH
10	TRBV20-1	TRBJ1-5	NA	SAREENQPQH
15	TRBV7-2	TRBJ2-3	few	ASSLRLAGGFTDTQY
13	TRBV6-2/TRBV6-3	TRBJ2-5	few	ASRVGTGVQETQY
13	TRBV20-1	TRBJ2-4	NA	SAHRPAVAKNIQY
14	TRBV6-1	TRBJ2-1	few	ASSSLTSGVGNEQF
14	TRBV4-3	TRBJ2-7	NA	ASSQVSGGRGYEQY
13	TRBV4-1	TRBJ2-1	NA	ASSQEEGARGTQF
12	TRBV7-2	TRBJ2-3	few	ASSLGLRTDTQY
13	TRBV5-1	TRBJ2-1	many	ASSLVSGGYNEQF
14	TRBV5-5	TRBJ1-6	NA	ASSLPQGKLRSPLH
12	TRBV7-2	TRBJ2-5	NA	ASNNLRGQETQY
16	TRBV4-1	TRBJ2-1	few	ASSQDLRGQPPYNEQF